This passage covers 25 T cell receptor beta chains from one sample sequenced in a study of cytomegalovirus exposure and HLA in healthy donors. Method: immunoSEQ multiplex PCR; TCRdb's copy keeps in-frame clones and lacks some. The sample consists of around 60,000 clones, about 95% of them appearing once. Sequences were obtained from PBMCs. The receptors here all came from a young woman in good health and CMV-seronegative.

The chain is built from TRBV19 and TRBJ2-1, with TRBD1 matching 12 bases. Germline V gene data show CDR1 as LNHDA and CDR2 as SQIVND (reference sequence). CDR3 length: 15 residues. V was pared by 6 bases and J by 7 bases, with 7 bases of the junction left unmatched. In nucleotides, the CDR3 is TGTGCCAGTAGCGCCCCGGGACAGGGGGCGAATGAGCAGTTCTTC. Its translation: CASSAPGQGANEQFF.

Details on this clone: The junction departs from germline at one end; a sequencing error may be responsible. This chain links TRBV30 with TRBJ1-5, with TRBD1 as a possible D gene (5 bases). The CDR3 is 16 amino acids. Looked up from germline, CDR1 is GTSNPN and CDR2 is SVGIG (reference sequence). The CDR3 DNA follows: TGTGCCTGGAGTGTAAGGGGCAGGACTAGCGATCAGCCCCAGCATTTT. It is translated as CAWSVRGRTSDQPQHF.

The rearrangement uses TRBV5-1 and TRBJ2-5; perhaps TRBD1 as D (5 bases). Germline V gives CDR1 SGHRS, CDR2 YFSETQ. The CDR3 has 13 amino acids. Trimming removed 0 bases at V and 6 bases at J, with 9 bases between. The CDR3 nucleotides are TGCGCCAGCAGCTTGGGGCAGGGTCAGACCCAGTACTTC. This gives the protein CASSLGQGQTQYF.

This clone was observed a single time. CDR3 DNA sequence: TGTGCCAGCACCGTAGGGGGGGCAGGGAACACTGAAGCTTTCTTT. Residues: CASTVGGAGNTEAFF. J is TRBJ1-1 and V is TRBV28; D perhaps matches TRBD1 (6 bases). Germline V gene data show CDR1 as MDHEN and CDR2 as SYDVKM. This CDR3 comprises 15 residues. Trimming shortened V by 7 bases and J by 1 base, and 16 bases separated the two germline ends.

The chain is built from TRBV28 and TRBJ2-7; maybe TRBD2 (7 bases). Trimming removed 2 bases at V and 9 bases at J, with 17 bases between. Germline V CDR1 and CDR2: MDHEN, SYDVKM. This CDR3 has 14 amino acids. The CDR3 spells CASSLRGARVWQYF. The CDR3 bases are TGTGCCAGCAGTTTACGGGGGGCAAGGGTGTGGCAGTACTTC.

The V and J genes are TRBV6-1 and TRBJ1-1, with TRBD1 identical over 7 bases. CDR3 size: 15 residues. Trimming at V came to 3 bases and at J to 2 bases, leaving 6 bases not matched to a gene. Germline CDR1 and CDR2: MNHNS and SASEGT. The CDR3 spells CASSDVSGGNTEAFF. The CDR3 nucleotides are TGTGCCAGCAGTGACGTGTCAGGGGGTAACACTGAAGCTTTCTTT.

The rearrangement links TRBV7-2 to TRBJ1-2; perhaps TRBD1 as D (6 bases). CDR1 SGHTA and CDR2 FQGNSA come from the germline V gene. This CDR3 comprises 15 residues. V lost 5 bases and J lost 8, with 21 bases in between. The CDR3 here is CASSVGTGTMLGYTF. CDR3 bases: TGTGCCAGCAGCGTCGGAACAGGGACGATGCTCGGCTACACCTTC.

This chain joins TRBV9 and TRBJ2-7; D unclear. The CDR3 spans 15 residues. Looked up from germline, CDR1 is SGDLS and CDR2 is YYNGEE. V lost 4 bases and J lost 2, with 16 bases in between. CDR3 residues: CASSPNPGSAYEQYF. DNA of the CDR3: TGTGCCAGCAGCCCCAATCCCGGGTCGGCCTACGAGCAGTACTTC.

The CDR3, as DNA: TGTGCCAGCACCCGGGACAGAACCTACGAGCAGTACTTC. This sequence encodes CASTRDRTYEQYF. The chain recombines TRBV5-4 with TRBJ2-7, with TRBD1 identical over 7 bases. CDR3 length equals 13 residues. CDR1 SGHNT and CDR2 YYREEE come from the germline V gene (reference sequence). The junction had 5 bases not matched to a gene; V was cut back by 6 bases and J by 2 bases.

V and J are TRBV27 and TRBJ2-4; D possibly corresponds to TRBD2 (6 bases). Germline values: CDR1 MNHEY, CDR2 SMNVEV (reference sequence). Between the trimmed V and J ends, which lost 3 bases and 0 bases, there was a span of 12 bases. This CDR3 contains 16 residues. The CDR3: CASSFGRRGAKNIQYF. CDR3 in DNA: TGTGCCAGCAGTTTTGGTCGGCGGGGAGCCAAAAACATTCAGTACTTC.

This chain links TRBV14 with TRBJ1-1; 9 nucleotides align to TRBD1. V lost 1 base, J lost 4 bases, and 7 bases stayed unmatched. There are 16 residues in the CDR3. From germline, CDR1 is SGHDN and CDR2 FVKESK. CDR3 bases: TGTGCCAGCAGCCAAGTCCCCTGGGACAGGGCCACTGAAGCTTTCTTT. Translation gives CASSQVPWDRATEAFF.

In regard to this clone: A read error may produce the germline difference seen at one junction end. The genes are TRBV7-7 and TRBJ2-7, with 10 bases identical to TRBD1. Looked up from germline, CDR1 is SSHAT and CDR2 is FNYEAQ (reference sequence). The CDR3 is 13 amino acids. The CDR3 DNA reads as TGTGCTAGCAGCCGCGGGACAGGGGACGAGCAGTACTTC. Protein product: CASSRGTGDEQYF. Full variable domain (missing parts from reference TRBV7-7 and TRBJ2-7): GAGVSQSPRYKVTKRGQDVTLRCDPISSHATLYWYQQALGQGPEFLTYFNYEAQPDKSGLPSDRFSAERPEGSISTLTIQRTEQRDSAMYRCASSRGTGDEQYFGPGTRLTVT.

V is TRBV9 and J is TRBJ2-3, with TRBD2 identical over 9 bases. This CDR3 region has 20 residues. Looked up from germline, CDR1 is SGDLS and CDR2 is YYNGEE. The J segment lost 1 base and the V segment lost 4 bases, leaving 19 bases of the junction unmatched. CDR3 nucleotides: TGTGCCAGCAGCAAACTCTATAGGCTTGGACTAGCGCACGGCACAGATACGCAGTATTTT. It codes for CASSKLYRLGLAHGTDTQYF.

The V and J genes are TRBV30 and TRBJ2-1; 8 bases map to TRBD2. There are 16 residues in the CDR3. CDR1 GTSNPN and CDR2 SVGIG come from the germline V gene (reference sequence). V lost 4 bases to trimming and J lost 10 bases; unmatched junction nucleotides: 18. For the CDR3, the DNA is TGTGCCTGGACCATGGGGTTTAGCGGGGTCCAAGGGGAGCAGTTCTTC. Translating it yields CAWTMGFSGVQGEQFF.

The chain uses TRBV27 and TRBJ2-1; 7 nucleotides align to TRBD1. In germline, CDR1 is MNHEY, CDR2 SMNVEV (reference sequence). With V trimmed by 2 bases and J by 3 bases, 4 bases remained unmatched. This CDR3 has 15 residues. The CDR3 loop reads CASSLGDSNYNEQFF. In nucleotides, the CDR3 is TGTGCCAGCAGTTTAGGGGACAGCAACTACAATGAGCAGTTCTTC.

CDR3 sequence reads: CASSPFADTQYF. DNA for the CDR3: TGTGCCAGCAGTCCGTTCGCAGATACGCAGTATTTT. The chain carries TRBV28 and TRBJ2-3; D remains unclear. With 5 bases removed from V and 4 bases from J, the gap between germline ends came to 7 bases. The CDR3 extends over 12 amino acids. Germline assignment: CDR1 MDHEN and CDR2 SYDVKM.

The chain employs TRBV5-1 and TRBJ2-3; TRBD1 is a possible D gene (6 bases). Germline loops: CDR1 SGHRS, CDR2 YFSETQ. V was clipped by 1 base and J by 2 bases, with 8 bases between them. The CDR3 is 14 residues long. This CDR3 reads CASSLQGPTDTQYF. Here the CDR3 DNA reads TGCGCCAGCAGCTTGCAGGGGCCCACAGATACGCAGTATTTT.

The J gene is TRBJ2-3, the V gene TRBV6-1; D uncertain. Germline V lookup: CDR1 MNHNS, CDR2 SASEGT. The CDR3 consists of 12 residues. The V end was cut by 6 bases, the J end by 5 bases, with 9 bases between. This CDR3 is CASSFRGDTQYF. The CDR3 nucleotides are TGTGCCAGCAGCTTTCGAGGAGATACGCAGTATTTT.

The rearrangement joins TRBV11-3 to TRBJ2-1, with D maybe TRBD2 (7 bases). Per the germline V gene, CDR1 is SGHNT and CDR2 is YENEEA. The ends were cut back, 3 bases at V and 4 bases at J, with 13 bases in the middle. The CDR3 is made up of 15 amino acids. The CDR3 loop reads CASSLGGGGYNEQFF. The CDR3 DNA reads TGTGCCAGCAGCTTGGGCGGGGGCGGGTACAATGAGCAGTTCTTC.

The gene calls are TRBV19 and TRBJ1-5; D is uncertain. V was shortened by 4 bases and J by 1 base, with 17 bases between the two germline ends. Germline V lookup: CDR1 LNHDA, CDR2 SQIVND (reference sequence). The CDR3 extends over 17 amino acids. CDR3: CASSTPRAPGSNQPQHF. The CDR3 nucleotides read TGTGCCAGTAGTACCCCCCGGGCCCCGGGGAGCAATCAGCCCCAGCATTTT. The full variable domain, with the rest looked up from reference TRBV19 and TRBJ1-5, is DGGITQSPKYLFRKEGQNVTLSCEQNLNHDAMYWYRQDPGQGLRLIYYSQIVNDFQKGDIAEGYSVSREKKESFPLTVTSAQKNPTAFYLCASSTPRAPGSNQPQHFGDGTRLSIL.

The genes are TRBV4-3 and TRBJ2-3; TRBD2 matches at 9 bases. V trimming: 4 bases; J trimming: 0 bases; junction bases outside the gene matches: 11. Germline V lookup: CDR1 LGHNA, CDR2 YSLEER. The CDR3 runs 18 residues. In nucleotides, the CDR3 is TGCGCCAGCAGCCGGAAAGCCGTGACTAGCGGAAGCACAGATACGCAGTATTTT. Amino acids: CASSRKAVTSGSTDTQYF.

The chain employs TRBV13 and TRBJ2-7, with 7 bases lining up with TRBD2. J lost 3 bases, V lost 0 bases, and 8 bases had no gene match. CDR1 and CDR2 (germline): PRHDT, FYEKMQ (reference sequence). The CDR3 has 16 amino acids. CDR3 nucleotides: TGTGCCAGCAGCTTAGGCCCCACGGCGGGGGACTACGAGCAGTACTTC. Protein: CASSLGPTAGDYEQYF.

The chain joins TRBV7-3 to TRBJ2-1; D is perhaps TRBD2 (6 bases). This CDR3 comprises 11 residues. Germline values: CDR1 SGHTA, CDR2 FQGTGA. V dropped 5 bases and J dropped 9 bases, with 8 bases sitting between them. CDR3 nucleotide sequence: TGTGCCAGCAGCCACGGGGGTGAGCAGTTCTTC. Its protein product is CASSHGGEQFF.

This chain connects TRBV27 to TRBJ1-5; D gene uncertain. The germline CDR1 and CDR2 sequences are MNHEY and SMNVEV (reference sequence). This CDR3 is built from 13 residues. Trimming took off 1 base at V and 7 bases at J, with 8 bases between the two ends. The CDR3 region is CASSLWASQPQHF. The CDR3 DNA follows: TGTGCCAGCAGTTTATGGGCGTCCCAGCCCCAGCATTTT.

This rearrangement joins TRBV5-1 to TRBJ2-7; TRBD1 agrees at 9 bases. The germline gives CDR1 SGHRS, CDR2 YFSETQ. V dropped 4 bases and J dropped 2; count of bases not matched to a gene: 10. This CDR3 is 16 amino acids long. CDR3 protein: CASSISPGTGTYEQYF. CDR3 sequence (DNA): TGCGCCAGCAGCATAAGTCCAGGGACAGGGACCTACGAGCAGTACTTC.